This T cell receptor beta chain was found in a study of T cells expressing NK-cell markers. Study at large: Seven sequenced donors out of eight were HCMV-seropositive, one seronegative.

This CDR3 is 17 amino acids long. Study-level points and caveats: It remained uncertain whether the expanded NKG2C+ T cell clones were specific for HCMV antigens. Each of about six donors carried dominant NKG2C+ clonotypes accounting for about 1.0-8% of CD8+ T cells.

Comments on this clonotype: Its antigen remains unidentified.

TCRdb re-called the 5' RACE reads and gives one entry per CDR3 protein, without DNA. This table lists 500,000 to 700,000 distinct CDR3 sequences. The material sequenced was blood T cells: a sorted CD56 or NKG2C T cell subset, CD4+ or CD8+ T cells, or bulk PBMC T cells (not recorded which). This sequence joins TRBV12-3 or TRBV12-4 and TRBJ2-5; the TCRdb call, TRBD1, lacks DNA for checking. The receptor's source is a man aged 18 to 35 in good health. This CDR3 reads CASSLSYRPVFGETQYF.